Each of the 6 T cell receptor beta chains below was sequenced from the same sample in a study of blood T cell repertoires in COVID-19. Libraries were prepared by immunoSEQ multiplex PCR; TCRdb keeps only in-frame clonotypes and omits some of them. The sample contains 130,000 or so clones, roughly 90% of which appear only once. Sequenced: peripheral blood. Receptor source: a man aged 55 to 70 with COVID-19, enrolled during active disease.

The chain links TRBV10-1 to TRBJ2-1; 11 bases line up with TRBD1. The CDR3 length is 15 residues. The germline gives CDR1 WNHNN, CDR2 SYGVQD (reference sequence). J lost 2 bases, V lost 7 bases, and 4 bases had no gene match. CDR3: CASTGQGATYNEQFF. In nucleotides, the CDR3 is TGCGCCAGCACCGGACAGGGGGCAACCTACAATGAGCAGTTCTTC.

A few counts support this clone. This chain uses TRBV4-2 with TRBJ2-7, with TRBD1 as a possible D gene (5 bases). V shed 0 bases and J shed 0 bases, with 18 bases lying between them. Germline-derived CDR1 and CDR2 are LGHNA and YNFKEQ. The length of the CDR3 is 18 residues. The CDR3 protein is CASSQERWGHQSSYEQYF. The CDR3 region has the DNA TGTGCCAGCAGCCAAGAAAGATGGGGCCATCAGAGCTCCTACGAGCAGTACTTC.

This sequence joins TRBV14 and TRBJ2-3; TRBD2 might be the D (6 bases). Germline V gene sequence: CDR1 SGHDN, CDR2 FVKESK. Trimming shortened V by 1 base and J by 7 bases, and 12 bases separated the two germline ends. The CDR3 contains 14 residues. The CDR3 region is CASSQVGGRNTQYF. The CDR3 nucleotides are TGTGCCAGCAGCCAAGTGGGAGGACGGAATACGCAGTATTTT. Combining the CDR3 with reference TRBV14 and TRBJ2-3 gives the whole variable domain EAGVTQFPSHSVIEKGQTVTLRCDPISGHDNLYWYRRVMGKEIKFLLHFVKESKQDESGMPNNRFLAERTGGTYSTLKVQPAELEDSGVYFCASSQVGGRNTQYFGPGTRLTVL.

This chain links TRBV2 with TRBJ2-1; 10 bases match TRBD2. The ends lost 8 bases at V and 5 bases at J; junction bases unmatched: 9. The CDR3 loop spans 15 amino acids. Germline CDR1 and CDR2: SNHLY and FYNNEI. CDR3 region: CASGPWTSGNNEQFF. The CDR3 DNA reads as TGTGCCAGCGGTCCATGGACTAGCGGAAACAATGAGCAGTTCTTC.

The chain is built from TRBV18 and TRBJ1-5; D is perhaps TRBD1 (6 bases). V lost 1 base and J lost 2, with 12 bases in between. Germline assignment: CDR1 KGHSH and CDR2 LQKENI. This CDR3 spans 16 amino acids. The CDR3 DNA follows: TGTGCCAGCTCACCACGACAGGTAGTGGGCAATCAGCCCCAGCATTTT. Protein: CASSPRQVVGNQPQHF.

The chain couples TRBV6-2 or TRBV6-3 to TRBJ1-1; D possibly corresponds to TRBD1 (6 bases). Germline CDR1 reads MNHEY; CDR2 reads SVGEGT. CDR3 length: 14 amino acids. V lost 2 bases, J lost 3 bases, and 10 bases lay in between. The CDR3 nucleotides are TGTGCCAGCAGTTACGGGGGGGCCGACACTGAAGCTTTCTTT. This gives the protein CASSYGGADTEAFF.